Listed below are T cell receptor beta chains from one sample, sequenced in a study of OX40 agonist ivuxolimab in advanced cancers. Clones were read by immunoSEQ multiplex PCR, and TCRdb kept only the in-frame ones, dropping some. The table has 75,000 to 100,000 clones, approximately 88% seen once. The specimen comprised CD4+ or CD8+ T cells sorted from blood, sampled in a trial of the OX40 agonist ivuxolimab. All receptors derive from an adult with an advanced solid tumor such as melanoma, head and neck, liver or kidney cancer. The CDR3 runs from the conserved cysteine through the conserved F or W. The D gene is left open where the match is weak. Clone size is shown for a subset of rows, as once, few, many or a class of expanded clone.

TRBV5-1	TRBD2	NA	TRBJ2-1	TGCGCCAGCAGCTTAGCGGGGGTTTTAAATGAGCAGTTCTTC	CASSLAGVLNEQFF
TRBV5-1	NA	NA	TRBJ2-6	TGCGCCAGCAGCCTAGCTAACTCTGGGGCCAACGTCCTGACTTTC	CASSLANSGANVLTF
TRBV11-3	NA	NA	TRBJ2-2	TGTGCCAGCAGCCCTAGAGAGGACAGTCCGACCGGGGAGCTGTTTTTT	CASSPREDSPTGELFF
TRBV7-2	TRBD2	NA	TRBJ2-1	TGTGCCAGCAGACCCGGACTAGCGGGACTTGAGCAGTTCTTC	CASRPGLAGLEQFF
TRBV28	NA	NA	TRBJ2-5	TGTGCCAGCAGAATCCAGGGGGAGGGGGCCCAGTACTTC	CASRIQGEGAQYF
TRBV29-1	NA	once	TRBJ2-1	TGCAGCGTTGGGTGGAGCGATGAGCAGTTCTTC	CSVGWSDEQFF
TRBV5-4	NA	once	TRBJ2-7	TGTGCCAGCAGCTTGGACCCAGCAGCCTACTACGAGCAGTACTTC	CASSLDPAAYYEQYF
TRBV6-6	TRBD1	NA	TRBJ1-1	TGTGCCAGCAGGTACAGGGGGCCGGCGACTGAAGCTTTCTTT	CASRYRGPATEAFF
TRBV6-6	TRBD1	NA	TRBJ1-6	TGTGCCATCAGTGACAGGGAGGGTGCACCCCTCCACTTT	CAISDREGAPLHF
TRBV7-3	NA	NA	TRBJ2-5	TGTGCCAGCAGCTTACGGGGAGAAGAGACCCAGTACTTC	CASSLRGEETQYF